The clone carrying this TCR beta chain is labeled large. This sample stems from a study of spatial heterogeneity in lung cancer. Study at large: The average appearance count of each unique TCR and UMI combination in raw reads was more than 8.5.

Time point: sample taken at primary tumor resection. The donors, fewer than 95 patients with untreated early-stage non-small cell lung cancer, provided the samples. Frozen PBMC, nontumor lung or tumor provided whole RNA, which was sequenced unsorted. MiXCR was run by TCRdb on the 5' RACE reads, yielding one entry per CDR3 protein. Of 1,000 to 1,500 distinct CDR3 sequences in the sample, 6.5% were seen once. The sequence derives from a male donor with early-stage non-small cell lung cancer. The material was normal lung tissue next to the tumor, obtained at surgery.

In DNA, the CDR3 is TGCAGCGTTGATACTAGCCGGTACAATGAGCAGTTCTTC. Translated: CSVDTSRYNEQFF. The chain is built from TRBV29-1 and TRBJ2-1; D might be TRBD2 (6 bases). The V gene lost 3 bases and the J gene lost 4 bases, with 10 bases spanning the gap. Germline CDR1 reads SQVTM; CDR2 reads ANQGSEA. This CDR3 spans 13 amino acids.